Listed below are T cell receptor beta chains from one sample, sequenced in a study of blood T cell repertoires in COVID-19. The data were produced by immunoSEQ multiplex PCR, yet TCRdb's version contains in-frame clones alone and is incomplete. The sample consists of 95,000 to 100,000 clones, 81% of them appearing once. Sequenced sample: peripheral blood. These receptor sequences come from a woman aged 80 or over with acute or convalescent COVID-19. The CDR3 runs from the conserved cysteine through the conserved F or W. A D gene is named only where the DNA matches it firmly. The size of a clone is reported for some rows only, either as once, few or many, or as a class for expanded clones.

j_gene,d_gene,v_gene,abundance,CDR3nt,CDR3aa
TRBJ1-2,.,TRBV3-1/TRBV3-2,many,TGTGCCAGCAGCCAATTACGGTCCTATGGCTACACCTTC,CASSQLRSYGYTF
TRBJ2-1,.,TRBV11-2,.,TGTGCCAGCAGCTCCACCCGGACGGGAGATGAGCAGTTCTTC,CASSSTRTGDEQFF
TRBJ2-5,TRBD2,TRBV4-2,.,TGTGCCAGCAGCCAAGAAGGGGGCGGGGGGGTAGAGACCCAGTACTTC,CASSQEGGGGVETQYF
TRBJ1-6,TRBD1,TRBV6-5,.,TGTGCCAGCAGTTACTCAACAGGGGGGTATAATTCACCCCTCCACTTT,CASSYSTGGYNSPLHF
TRBJ1-2,TRBD1,TRBV10-3,.,TGTGCCATCAGTGAGTCGGGCAGGGGGCGCAGCTATGGCTACACCTTC,CAISESGRGRSYGYTF
TRBJ1-5,TRBD1,TRBV28,few,TGTGCCAGCAGTTTATCCGGACAGGGGAATCAGCCCCAGCATTTT,CASSLSGQGNQPQHF
TRBJ1-4,TRBD1,TRBV3-1/TRBV3-2,.,TGTGCCAGCAGCGACAGGGGCCAACCAGCTAATGAAAAACTGTTTTTT,CASSDRGQPANEKLFF
TRBJ2-2,.,TRBV15,.,TGTGCCACCAGCAGAGAAAGGGGAACCGGGGAGCTGTTTTTT,CATSRERGTGELFF
TRBJ1-6,TRBD1,TRBV6-4,.,TGTGCCAGCATTATCCGGGACAGCTCAAATTCACCCCTCCACTTT,CASIIRDSSNSPLHF
TRBJ1-5,TRBD1,TRBV15,.,TGTGCCACCAGCAGAGAAGGGACAGGAAATCAGCCCCAGCATTTT,CATSREGTGNQPQHF
TRBJ1-1,TRBD1,TRBV5-6,.,TGTGCCAGCAGCTTGGTAAGGACAGGGGCGTGGAACACTGAAGCTTTCTTT,CASSLVRTGAWNTEAFF
TRBJ2-3,.,TRBV3-1/TRBV3-2,.,TGTGCCAGCAGCCGAAACAGGGAAGAGGGAGTTGAGGATACGCAGTATTTT,CASSRNREEGVEDTQYF
TRBJ1-1,.,TRBV18,.,TGTGCCAGCTCACCGGCGACAGGACGGAACACTGAAGCTTTCTTT,CASSPATGRNTEAFF
TRBJ1-3,TRBD1,TRBV19,.,TGTGCCAGTATCGCCCAGGGGGCCTCTGGAAACACCATATATTTT,CASIAQGASGNTIYF
TRBJ1-2,TRBD1,TRBV19,.,TGTGCCAGTAGTGAGGGACGGACAGGACAAGGCGGCTACACCTTC,CASSEGRTGQGGYTF
TRBJ1-2,.,TRBV12-3/TRBV12-4,few,TGTGCCAGCAGTTTTTCTTCCAACTATGGCTACACCTTC,CASSFSSNYGYTF
TRBJ2-2,TRBD2,TRBV7-2,.,TGTGCCAGCACGTCCCCCGGACTAGCGGGGATGGGTTCCGGGGAGCTGTTTTTT,CASTSPGLAGMGSGELFF
TRBJ1-2,.,TRBV11-2,once,TGTGCCAGCAGCCCTACCCCAGGGTCCTATGGCTACACCTTC,CASSPTPGSYGYTF
TRBJ2-3,.,TRBV7-2,.,TGTGCCAGCAGCTTTTCGAGCGGGTATGCAGATACGCAGTATTTT,CASSFSSGYADTQYF
TRBJ1-6,TRBD1,TRBV7-2,.,TGTGCCAGCAGCTCGGCCGGGACAGGGCATTCACCCCTCCACTTT,CASSSAGTGHSPLHF
TRBJ1-4,TRBD1,TRBV15,once,TGTGCCACCAGCAGAGCTGGACAGGGGGCAACTAATGAAAAACTGTTTTTT,CATSRAGQGATNEKLFF
TRBJ1-2,TRBD1,TRBV6-2/TRBV6-3,once,TGTGCCAGCAGCGCGAGAAACCTACAGGGGTATGGCTACACCTTC,CASSARNLQGYGYTF
TRBJ2-1,TRBD1,TRBV5-4,.,TGTGCCAGCAGCTCCCGGACAGGGGGGCATGAGCAGTTCTTC,CASSSRTGGHEQFF
TRBJ1-6,.,TRBV6-5,.,TGTGCCAGTGGGAGCTCCTATAATTCACCCCTCCACTTT,CASGSSYNSPLHF